Presented here are 29 T cell receptor beta chains from one specimen sequenced in a study of response to subunit inactivated influenza vaccine. TCRdb ran MiXCR on the RT-PCR reads and lists one entry per CDR3 protein. Of roughly 700,000 distinct CDR3 sequences detected, 15% to 19% appear once; the ten largest clones hold approximately 10%. The sequencing here drew on PBMCs from blood, taken 11 to 12 days after vaccination. These receptors were taken from a man in his fifties or sixties who received an inactivated influenza vaccine.

This clonotype has a handful of counts. CDR3 in amino acids: CASSQGRTGDPYEQYF. The CDR3 bases are TGTGCCAGCAGCCAAGGAAGGACAGGGGACCCCTACGAGCAGTACTTC. The chain joins TRBV4-2 to TRBJ2-7; 9 bases fit TRBD1. J lost 2 bases, V lost 1 base, and 6 bases had no gene match. The CDR3 spans 16 residues. Germline CDR1 and CDR2: LGHNA and YNFKEQ.

The genes are TRBV20-1 and TRBJ1-4; D ambiguous. CDR1 is DFQATT, CDR2 SNEGSKA, per germline (reference sequence). The CDR3 sequence is 15 residues long. Trimming stripped 0 bases from V and 4 bases from J, with 12 bases between. The CDR3 spells CSARDAGTGNEKLFF. The CDR3 DNA sequence: TGCAGTGCTAGAGACGCGGGAACCGGTAATGAAAAACTGTTTTTT.

The chain combines TRBV20-1 with TRBJ2-1; D possibly corresponds to TRBD1 (6 bases). The V end lost 2 bases, the J end lost 0 bases, and 17 bases lay between the germline ends. Germline V gene data show CDR1 as DFQATT and CDR2 as SNEGSKA (reference sequence). This CDR3 comprises 17 residues. This CDR3 reads CSARLSRGRSSYNEQFF. The CDR3 DNA sequence: TGCAGTGCTAGACTATCAAGGGGGAGAAGCTCCTACAATGAGCAGTTCTTC.

This clonotype was picked up many times. The rearrangement joins TRBV18 to TRBJ2-5; D uncertain. V lost 3 bases and J 2 bases, leaving 4 bases between the germline ends. CDR1 and CDR2 (germline): KGHSH, LQKENI. The length of the CDR3 is 12 residues. CDR3 DNA sequence: TGTGCCAGCTCACCTAATCAAGAGACCCAGTACTTC. Protein product: CASSPNQETQYF.

This clonotype was observed a handful of times. CDR3 sequence (DNA): TGTGCCAGCAGCTCTTCGCTTGAGGCTCGCACTGAAGCTTTCTTT. Amino acid sequence: CASSSSLEARTEAFF. The rearrangement uses TRBV5-6 and TRBJ1-1; no clear D gene. Germline lookup yields CDR1 SGHDT and CDR2 YYEEEE. The CDR3 runs 15 residues. V lost 3 bases, J lost 4 bases, and 16 bases lay in between.

There are a few counts of this clonotype. The rearrangement links TRBV4-2 to TRBJ2-5, with TRBD2 matching 12 bases. The ends lost 2 bases at V and 5 bases at J; junction bases unmatched: 12. Per germline, CDR1 LGHNA and CDR2 YNFKEQ. The CDR3 consists of 18 residues. For the CDR3, the DNA is TGTGCCAGCAGCCAATCCTCGACTAGCGGGAGAATAGGGGAGACCCAGTACTTC. Translated, it gives CASSQSSTSGRIGETQYF.

This clonotype has just a few counts. The chain couples TRBV2 to TRBJ2-7; 7 nucleotides line up with TRBD1. With 7 bases clipped from V and 0 bases from J, the junction kept 3 bases outside the gene matches. The V gene's germline CDR1 is SNHLY and CDR2 FYNNEI. CDR3 length: 13 amino acids. The DNA of the CDR3 is TGTGCCAGCAAGGGGGACAGCTCCTACGAGCAGTACTTC. Protein: CASKGDSSYEQYF.

CDR3 sequence reads: CASPDSSYEQYF. As DNA, the CDR3 is TGCGCCAGCCCCGACAGCTCCTACGAGCAGTACTTC. The V and J genes are TRBV4-1 and TRBJ2-7, with D possibly matching TRBD1 (5 bases). With 8 bases removed from V and 0 bases from J, the gap between germline ends came to 8 bases. Per the germline V gene, CDR1 is MGHRA and CDR2 is YSYEKL. This CDR3 has 12 residues.

This clonotype was recorded a few times. This chain joins TRBV7-3 and TRBJ2-2; the match to TRBD2 covers 13 bases. V lost 5 bases to trimming and J lost 3 bases; unmatched junction nucleotides: 12. The CDR3 is 19 residues long. Germline CDR1 is SGHTA and CDR2 is FQGTGA. CDR3 DNA: TGTGCCAGCAGCATTATAACTAGCGGGAGGGCCCGGGACACCGGGGAGCTGTTTTTT. Amino acids: CASSIITSGRARDTGELFF.

This clonotype was seen once. The chain combines TRBV6-1 with TRBJ1-3, with D perhaps matching TRBD1 (5 bases). Looked up from germline, CDR1 is MNHNS and CDR2 is SASEGT. CDR3 length: 14 residues. The germline V and J ends were trimmed by 6 bases and 3 bases, with 12 bases remaining between them. Written as DNA, the CDR3 is TGTGCCAGCAGGGATCCGACAGTTGGAAACACCATATATTTT. It is translated as CASRDPTVGNTIYF.

Only a few counts were recorded for this clonotype. CDR3 nucleotide sequence: TGTGCCAGCAGTTTTGGGACGGCAGATACGCAGTATTTT. The encoded protein is CASSFGTADTQYF. This chain joins TRBV27 and TRBJ2-3, with D perhaps TRBD1 or TRBD2 (5 bases each). The CDR3 consists of 13 residues. Germline CDR1 is MNHEY and CDR2 is SMNVEV (reference sequence). The germline V and J ends were trimmed by 3 bases and 4 bases, with 8 bases remaining between them.

The sample holds a few counts of this clonotype. The chain employs TRBV14 and TRBJ1-2, with no clear D. This CDR3 comprises 13 residues. Germline CDR1 SGHDN, CDR2 FVKESK. V shed 3 bases and J shed 2 bases, with 7 bases lying between them. The CDR3 sequence is CASSHGENYGYTF. CDR3 coding DNA: TGTGCCAGCAGCCACGGGGAGAACTATGGCTACACCTTC.

The rearrangement joins TRBV15 to TRBJ1-4, with 9 bases aligning to TRBD1. The V and J ends lost 5 bases and 5 bases, in that order; junction bases with no gene match: 6. The germline gives CDR1 LNHNV, CDR2 YYDKDF (reference sequence). The CDR3 is made up of 15 amino acids. The CDR3 loop is CATSARDRDNEKLFF. CDR3 nucleotide sequence: TGTGCCACCAGCGCCAGGGACAGGGACAATGAAAAACTGTTTTTT.

This chain joins TRBV20-1 and TRBJ2-1; 8 bases agree with TRBD2. The length of the CDR3 is 13 residues. Germline CDR1 DFQATT, CDR2 SNEGSKA (reference sequence). J gave up 4 bases and V 6 bases, and 5 bases lay outside the gene matches. The CDR3 region has the DNA TGCAGTGCAGCGGGGGCCCCATACAATGAGCAGTTCTTC. Protein product: CSAAGAPYNEQFF.

V gene TRBV5-1 combines with J gene TRBJ1-4; D is perhaps TRBD1 (6 bases). This CDR3 spans 16 amino acids. Germline V CDR1 and CDR2: SGHRS, YFSETQ. The V end was cut by 4 bases, the J end by 5 bases, with 18 bases between. CDR3 sequence: CASSPGDTHRNEKLFF. The CDR3 nucleotides are TGCGCCAGCAGCCCGGGGGACACCCATCGAAATGAAAAACTGTTTTTT. Full variable domain (remainder filled in from reference TRBV5-1 and TRBJ1-4): KAGVTQTPRYLIKTRGQQVTLSCSPISGHRSVSWYQQTPGQGLQFLFEYFSETQRNKGNFPGRFSGRQFSNSRSEMNVSTLELGDSALYLCASSPGDTHRNEKLFFGSGTQLSVL.

This clonotype was counted many times. The chain links TRBV2 to TRBJ2-7; 8 nucleotides align to TRBD1. With 2 bases clipped from V and 2 bases from J, the junction kept 8 bases outside the gene matches. The CDR3 length is 16 residues. CDR1 and CDR2 from the germline V gene are SNHLY and FYNNEI. The CDR3 DNA reads TGTGCCAGCAGTGAAAAAGGATCGGACAGGGCCTACGAGCAGTACTTC. Residues: CASSEKGSDRAYEQYF. Combining the CDR3 with reference TRBV2 and TRBJ2-7 gives the whole variable domain EPEVTQTPSHQVTQMGQEVILRCVPISNHLYFYWYRQILGQKVEFLVSFYNNEISEKSEIFDDQFSVERPDGSNFTLKIRSTKLEDSAMYFCASSEKGSDRAYEQYFGPGTRLTVT.

The V and J genes are TRBV27 and TRBJ2-3; possibly TRBD1 for D (7 bases). The germline gives CDR1 MNHEY, CDR2 SMNVEV (reference sequence). V gave up 6 bases and J gave up 2 bases, with 15 bases separating them. This CDR3 region has 15 residues. CDR3 in amino acids: CASSAGTVPTDTQYF. CDR3 DNA sequence: TGTGCCAGCAGCGCGGGGACAGTACCCACAGATACGCAGTATTTT.

Ten or more counts support this clonotype. J is TRBJ1-1 and V is TRBV5-5, with a tentative D call TRBD1 (5 bases). This CDR3 has 14 amino acids. The germline V gene has CDR1 SGHKS and CDR2 YYEKEE (reference sequence). V shed 2 bases and J shed 0 bases, with 8 bases lying between them. CDR3 region: CASSFGRVNTEAFF. The CDR3 region has the DNA TGTGCCAGCAGCTTCGGCAGGGTGAACACTGAAGCTTTCTTT.

This clonotype turned up a few times. This chain links TRBV7-9 with TRBJ2-7; 10 nucleotides agree with TRBD2. From germline, CDR1 is SEHNR and CDR2 FQNEAQ (reference sequence). J was trimmed by 3 bases and V by 5 bases; bases with no gene match: 7. CDR3 length: 15 amino acids. The CDR3 loop is CASSAGLANLYEQYF. DNA for the CDR3: TGTGCCAGCAGCGCGGGACTAGCGAACCTCTACGAGCAGTACTTC.

This clonotype was observed a few times. The chain combines TRBV28 with TRBJ2-5; tentative D call: TRBD2 (6 bases). CDR3 length equals 15 residues. The V and J ends lost 5 bases and 3 bases respectively, with 16 bases between them. Germline loops: CDR1 MDHEN, CDR2 SYDVKM. CDR3 in DNA: TGTGCCAGCAGTCCGCTGACTAGACCAGAAGAGACCCAGTACTTC. Its translation is CASSPLTRPEETQYF.

This clonotype has ten or more counts. The chain is built from TRBV5-1 and TRBJ2-1; TRBD2 matches at 7 bases. With 4 bases clipped from V and 9 bases from J, the junction kept 4 bases outside the gene matches. CDR1 and CDR2 (germline): SGHRS, YFSETQ. CDR3 length: 12 residues. The CDR3 nucleotides are TGCGCCAGCAGCCAAAGCGGGGCTGAGCAGTTCTTC. Translated: CASSQSGAEQFF.

The chain carries TRBV7-2 and TRBJ2-2; 7 bases agree with TRBD2. In germline, CDR1 is SGHTA, CDR2 FQGNSA. The trim removed 3 bases at V and 1 base at J, leaving 5 bases unmatched. This CDR3 has 16 amino acids. In DNA, the CDR3 is TGTGCCAGCAGCTTTCGTGCTAGCGGGAACACCGGGGAGCTGTTTTTT. This encodes CASSFRASGNTGELFF.

At least ten counts were recorded for this clonotype. J is TRBJ2-4 and V is TRBV20-1; D remains unclear. Germline V CDR1 and CDR2: DFQATT, SNEGSKA (reference sequence). CDR3 size: 11 residues. Trimming removed 6 bases at V and 6 bases at J, with 9 bases between. In DNA, the CDR3 is TGCAGTGCCGGCCAACTAAACATTCAGTACTTC. Residues: CSAGQLNIQYF.

In this sample, this clonotype turned up a few times. The chain uses TRBV3-1 and TRBJ2-1, with TRBD2 as a possible D gene (5 bases). The CDR3 runs 14 residues. Germline CDR1 is LGHDT and CDR2 is YNNKEL (reference sequence). Trimming left V 2 bases short and J 6 bases short, with 11 bases between. This chain's CDR3 is CASSQIRGSNEQFF. The CDR3 nucleotides are TGTGCCAGCAGCCAAATTCGGGGTTCCAATGAGCAGTTCTTC.

The sample holds many counts of this clonotype. This sequence joins TRBV29-1 and TRBJ1-3; 7 bases fit TRBD1. Germline CDR1 reads SQVTM; CDR2 reads ANQGSEA. The CDR3 covers 13 residues. V lost 7 bases and J lost 6; bases outside the gene matches: 9. The CDR3 DNA reads TGCAGCGCTATCCCGCAGGGGGAAAACACCATATATTTT. Its protein is CSAIPQGENTIYF. The full variable domain, with the rest looked up from reference TRBV29-1 and TRBJ1-3, is SAVISQKPSRDICQRGTSLTIQCQVDSQVTMMFWYRQQPGQSLTLIATANQGSEATYESGFVIDKFPISRPNLTFSTLTVSNMSPEDSSIYLCSAIPQGENTIYFGEGSWLTVV.

This clonotype showed up many times. DNA of the CDR3: TGCAGCGTTGAATCGGACAGGGGGGGTTTCTACGAGCAGTACTTC. As protein: CSVESDRGGFYEQYF. The V and J genes are TRBV29-1 and TRBJ2-7, with 10 bases lining up with TRBD1. Per the germline V gene, CDR1 is SQVTM and CDR2 is ANQGSEA. The trim removed 2 bases at V and 3 bases at J, leaving 7 bases unmatched. This CDR3 spans 15 amino acids.

This clonotype came up many times. V and J are TRBV20-1 and TRBJ1-5, with TRBD1 as a possible D gene (5 bases). The V and J ends lost 0 bases and 4 bases respectively, with 10 bases between them. The germline V gene encodes CDR1 DFQATT and CDR2 SNEGSKA (reference sequence). The CDR3 loop spans 14 amino acids. CDR3 nucleotides: TGCAGTGCTAGAGAACGGGGCTGGAATCAGCCCCAGCATTTT. It specifies CSARERGWNQPQHF.

This chain connects TRBV6-5 to TRBJ1-2; D may be TRBD1 (5 bases). The CDR3 is made up of 15 amino acids. Germline lookup yields CDR1 MNHEY and CDR2 SVGAGI. V lost 2 bases, J lost 6 bases, and 16 bases lay in between. For the CDR3, the DNA is TGTGCCAGCAGTTACGTTCCCGACAGTGTTGATGGCTACACCTTC. Its translation: CASSYVPDSVDGYTF.

The chain couples TRBV28 to TRBJ2-7, with D possibly TRBD1 on 5 matching bases. CDR3 length equals 14 residues. Trimming pared 8 bases from V and 2 bases from J, leaving 16 bases between. The germline CDR1 and CDR2 sequences are MDHEN and SYDVKM. The CDR3: CASGRGGHTYEQYF. Here the CDR3 DNA reads TGTGCCAGCGGTCGTGGCGGACACACCTACGAGCAGTACTTC. Supplemented by reference TRBV28 and TRBJ2-7, the full variable domain reads DVKVTQSSRYLVKRTGEKVFLECVQDMDHENMFWYRQDPGLGLRLIYFSYDVKMKEKGDIPEGYSVSREKKERFSLILESASTNQTSMYLCASGRGGHTYEQYFGPGTRLTVT.